This section outlines one TCR beta chain sequence together with its context. This sample is drawn from a study of blood T cell repertoires in COVID-19. Study summary: Samples taken during acute and convalescent COVID-19 were collected in the United States, Italy and Spain.

TCRdb's copy holds only in-frame clones and misses some; the assay was immunoSEQ multiplex PCR. The sample comprises around 150,000 clones, around 79% of which are singletons, and under 3% rests with the top ten. Losses at the gene ends were 7 bases for V and 7 bases for J; bases not matched to a gene: 10. The CDR3 extends over 15 amino acids. Germline V gene lookup returns CDR1 LNHDA and CDR2 SQIVND (reference sequence). The sequence derives from a woman aged 45-65 years who had recovered from COVID-19. The V call is TRBV19, the J call TRBJ2-1, with 10 bases aligning to TRBD1. Sample: PBMCs or T cells enriched from blood (not recorded which). Here the CDR3 DNA reads TGTGCCAGTACTGGAGACAGGGGGCTCTTAAATGAGCAGTTCTTC. It translates to CASTGDRGLLNEQFF.